Below are 21 T cell receptor beta chains sequenced from a single sample in a study of shared T cell receptors in the human thymus (dated by TCRdb to about 2021). The receptor library was made with the immunoSEQ multiplex PCR assay. Here the immuneACCESS table is served through TCRdb, limited to in-frame sequences with V and J called. Missing clones are a known gap in these copies; in checked studies unresolved V genes cover under half, and the rest lacks a known reason. Here the sample has some 640,000 clones; about 90% occur a single time. The ten largest make up roughly 0.0087% of the sample. The same data also contributed to another study, on human thymus T cells.

The sequenced sample was thymocytes. The receptors were sampled from a boy younger than two with a congenital heart defect. Donor details come from another sample of the same person, matched by shared clones.

V is TRBV12-2 and J is TRBJ1-3. TRBV12-2 is a pseudogene. CDR3 size: 15 residues. In DNA form, the CDR3 reads TGTGCAAGTCGCCTCGCCGGGAGGAGTAAAAACACCATATATTTT. Protein: CASRLAGRSKNTIYF.

V is TRBV7-9 and J is TRBJ1-4; D unresolved. Germline CDR1 and CDR2: SEHNR and FQNEAQ (reference sequence). This CDR3 contains 15 residues. V gave up 5 bases and J gave up 7 bases, with 17 bases separating them. For the CDR3, the DNA is TGTGCCAGCAGCCTCTCCGGGATCCTGACTGAAAAACTGTTTTTT. Translating it yields CASSLSGILTEKLFF. Full variable domain (outside the CDR3, taken from reference TRBV7-9 and TRBJ1-4): DTGVSQNPRHKITKRGQNVTFRCDPISEHNRLYWYRQTLGQGPEFLTYFQNEAQLEKSRLLSDRFSAERPKGSFSTLEIQRTEQGDSAMYLCASSLSGILTEKLFFGSGTQLSVL.

The chain joins TRBV15 to TRBJ2-3; a weak D match, TRBD2 (6 bases). The CDR3 has 19 residues. The germline CDR1 and CDR2 sequences are LNHNV and YYDKDF (reference sequence). The ends were cut back, 0 bases at V and 2 bases at J, with 21 bases in the middle. The CDR3 sequence: CATSRDIRAGPPYTDTQYF. The CDR3 coding sequence is TGTGCCACCAGCAGAGATATCCGGGCGGGGCCCCCTTACACAGATACGCAGTATTTT.

This clone appeared a few times. The J gene is TRBJ2-2, the V gene TRBV19, with 8 nucleotides matching TRBD1. CDR1 and CDR2 (germline): LNHDA, SQIVND (reference sequence). V was pared by 4 bases and J by 1 base, with 2 bases of the junction left unmatched. This CDR3 is 15 amino acids long. Here the CDR3 reads CASSNTGGNTGELFF. As DNA, the CDR3 is TGTGCCAGTAGTAATACAGGGGGGAACACCGGGGAGCTGTTTTTT.

Notes on this clone: The sample has other DNA sequences that encode this CDR3 too. This chain uses TRBV27 with TRBJ1-5; D is perhaps TRBD1 (6 bases). Trimming shortened V by 2 bases and J by 3 bases, and 8 bases separated the two germline ends. This CDR3 comprises 14 residues. Germline CDR1 and CDR2: MNHEY and SMNVEV (reference sequence). The CDR3 DNA is TGTGCCAGCAGTTTAAACAGGGCCAATCAGCCCCAGCATTTT. Amino acid sequence: CASSLNRANQPQHF.

This rearrangement joins TRBV7-3 to TRBJ1-6; 7 bases fit TRBD1. Germline V gene lookup returns CDR1 SGHTA and CDR2 FQGTGA. This CDR3 comprises 15 residues. V shed 10 bases and J 7 bases; nucleotides not matched to a gene: 13. CDR3 bases: TGTGCCACTACGTACCGGGACAGTCACAATTCACCCCTCCACTTT. The encoded protein is CATTYRDSHNSPLHF.

The rearrangement joins TRBV27 to TRBJ2-5, with D uncertain. Germline V gene sequence: CDR1 MNHEY, CDR2 SMNVEV (reference sequence). V lost 5 bases and J lost 5, with 9 bases in between. The CDR3 contains 12 residues. In DNA form, the CDR3 reads TGTGCCAGCAGTCTCCCCGGGGAGACCCAGTACTTC. It translates to CASSLPGETQYF.

This clone has just a few counts. V and J are TRBV19 and TRBJ2-7; 9 bases are shared with TRBD1. The length of the CDR3 is 14 residues. Germline V gene lookup returns CDR1 LNHDA and CDR2 SQIVND (reference sequence). After removal of 5 bases from V and 5 bases from J, the junction contained 7 bases not matched to a gene. This CDR3 reads CASSEVGDRDEQYF. CDR3 in DNA: TGTGCCAGTAGTGAAGTGGGGGACAGGGACGAGCAGTACTTC.

V usage is TRBV5-6 and J usage is TRBJ1-5, with D perhaps matching TRBD1 (6 bases). The CDR3 has 15 amino acids. Per germline, CDR1 SGHDT and CDR2 YYEEEE. V was cut by 4 bases and J by 6 bases, with 17 bases left in between. This CDR3 reads CASSLYTGKFQPQHF. For the CDR3, the DNA is TGTGCCAGCAGCCTATACACAGGGAAGTTTCAGCCCCAGCATTTT.

This chain connects TRBV6-1 to TRBJ1-2; TRBD1 agrees at 7 bases. V shed 5 bases, J shed 5 bases, and the junction held 5 bases outside the gene matches. Germline CDR1 reads MNHNS; CDR2 reads SASEGT. The CDR3 loop spans 13 amino acids. The CDR3 protein is CASSWDSGYGYTF. The CDR3 nucleotides are TGTGCCAGCAGTTGGGACAGCGGATATGGCTACACCTTC.

This clone was detected only once. The V and J genes are TRBV9 and TRBJ1-2; TRBD1 aligns across 9 bases. CDR3 size: 18 residues. Trimming took 0 bases from V and 7 from J; bases not matched to a gene: 16. The germline CDR1 and CDR2 sequences are SGDLS and YYNGEE. CDR3 DNA: TGTGCCAGCAGCGTAGCCCACAATAGAACAGGGGGCAAGGGTGGCTACACCTTC. This sequence encodes CASSVAHNRTGGKGGYTF.

The chain uses TRBV6-5 and TRBJ2-3; 9 bases agree with TRBD2. Germline V lookup: CDR1 MNHEY, CDR2 SVGAGI. The ends lost 6 bases at V and 4 bases at J; junction bases unmatched: 8. This CDR3 spans 15 amino acids. The DNA of the CDR3 is TGTGCCAGCAGCCATTCTAGCGGGGTGGCAGATACGCAGTATTTT. Translation: CASSHSSGVADTQYF.

The chain carries TRBV14 and TRBJ2-7; 14 nucleotides line up with TRBD2. There are 17 residues in the CDR3. In germline, CDR1 is SGHDN, CDR2 FVKESK. Trimming removed 4 bases from V and 0 bases from J; junction bases left unmatched: 5. The CDR3 region is CASSPRGLAGVSYEQYF. For the CDR3, the DNA is TGTGCCAGCAGCCCGCGGGGACTAGCGGGGGTCTCCTACGAGCAGTACTTC.

The chain recombines TRBV19 with TRBJ1-6, with no clear D. Germline V lookup: CDR1 LNHDA, CDR2 SQIVND (reference sequence). V lost 5 bases and J lost 8, with 13 bases in between. The CDR3 spans 14 residues. The DNA for the CDR3 is TGTGCCAGTAGTTCCCAGGTTACGTATTCACCCCTCCACTTT. Residues: CASSSQVTYSPLHF.

V is TRBV14 and J is TRBJ2-4; D is unclear. Trimming left V 1 base short and J 0 bases short, with 13 bases between. The CDR3 has 17 residues. Germline V gene data show CDR1 as SGHDN and CDR2 as FVKESK. The CDR3 reads CASSQVLPPLAKNIQYF. CDR3 in DNA: TGTGCCAGCAGCCAAGTACTACCTCCCCTAGCCAAAAACATTCAGTACTTC.

The V gene is TRBV5-6, the J gene TRBJ1-2; D unclear. Germline V CDR1 and CDR2: SGHDT, YYEEEE. V lost 0 bases and J lost 1, with 10 bases in between. The CDR3 loop spans 15 amino acids. CDR3 amino acids: CASSLGGSLNYGYTF. The CDR3 DNA reads as TGTGCCAGCAGCTTGGGCGGCAGCCTTAACTATGGCTACACCTTC.

The chain carries TRBV5-6 and TRBJ2-5; the match to TRBD2 covers 9 bases. The CDR3 is 17 amino acids. The V and J ends lost 1 base and 5 bases, in that order; junction bases with no gene match: 12. From germline, CDR1 is SGHDT and CDR2 YYEEEE. The CDR3 nucleotides read TGTGCCAGCAGCTTGTTGGCGGGGGGGCCGGAAAGGGAGACCCAGTACTTC. Protein product: CASSLLAGGPERETQYF.

J is TRBJ2-2 and V is TRBV6-5; a weak D match, TRBD2 (6 bases). There are 15 residues in the CDR3. Trimming shortened V by 0 bases and J by 8 bases, and 13 bases separated the two germline ends. Germline loops: CDR1 MNHEY, CDR2 SVGAGI. CDR3 loop: CASSYSGEVGGELFF. The DNA of the CDR3 is TGTGCCAGCAGTTACTCCGGGGAGGTAGGAGGGGAGCTGTTTTTT.

V gene TRBV12-5 combines with J gene TRBJ1-2; D unclear. Germline V gene data show CDR1 as LGHNT and CDR2 as FRNRAP. The CDR3 loop spans 13 amino acids. Trimming removed 4 bases at V and 7 bases at J, with 13 bases between. CDR3 nucleotide sequence: TGTGCTAGTGGTTGGCAAGGACTAGCTGGCTACACCTTC. Its protein product is CASGWQGLAGYTF.

The gene calls are TRBV6-4 and TRBJ2-2; 7 bases match TRBD2. The germline V gene has CDR1 MRHNA and CDR2 SNTAGT. CDR3 size: 17 residues. With V trimmed by 5 bases and J by 0 bases, 9 bases remained unmatched. CDR3 in amino acids: CASSSWAGEANTGELFF. CDR3 bases: TGTGCCAGCAGTTCTTGGGCGGGAGAGGCGAACACCGGGGAGCTGTTTTTT.

The rearrangement uses TRBV4-1 and TRBJ2-1; TRBD1 agrees at 7 bases. The germline CDR1 and CDR2 sequences are MGHRA and YSYEKL. This CDR3 is built from 17 residues. The V and J ends lost 0 bases and 3 bases, in that order; junction bases with no gene match: 8. The CDR3 DNA sequence: TGCGCCAGCAGCCAAGAAGAGGACAGGCCAAACTACAATGAGCAGTTCTTC. Translation: CASSQEEDRPNYNEQFF.